This T cell receptor beta chain was retrieved from a study of regulatory T cells in long-lasting Graves disease. Overall study findings and caveats: Persistent disease favored TRBV28, TRBJ1-2 and TRBJ2-5.

The CDR3 is made up of 14 amino acids. V shed 1 base and J shed 1 base, with 8 bases lying between them. From germline, CDR1 is DFQATT and CDR2 SNEGSKA (reference sequence). This clonotype was seen many times. What it recognizes is unknown. Time point here: newly diagnosed GD, antithyroid drugs for less than 3 months. The TCR library was made from RNA extracted from PBMCs. Patient provenance is recorded as an endocrinology department in Xi'an, China. CDR3-region Arm-PCR and iRepertoire HTBI primers produced the TCR beta libraries. TCRdb reprocessed the multiplex PCR reads via MiXCR and lists one record per CDR3 protein. The table shows some 230,000 distinct CDR3 sequences, with around 18% occurring only once.

This specimen was peripheral blood mononuclear cells (PBMCs), taken at new diagnosis, from a patient treated with antithyroid drugs. The chain joins TRBV20-1 to TRBJ2-1; unclear D gene. The receptor's source is a female donor with Graves disease. The CDR3 region has the DNA TGCAGTGCTAGAGTCGCGACTTCCTACAATGAGCAGTTCTTC. This sequence encodes CSARVATSYNEQFF.